The 18 T cell receptor beta chains below were found in one sample sequenced in a study of cytomegalovirus exposure and HLA in healthy donors. The PCR contained 60 Vbeta and 13 Jbeta primers. Clones were sequenced by immunoSEQ multiplex PCR, and TCRdb holds only the in-frame ones, with some missing. The table gives some 46,000 clones; the top ten clones make up under 2% of it. The sample comprised PBMCs. The receptors derive from a young woman in good health and CMV-seronegative.

The chain joins TRBV9 to TRBJ2-5, with 8 bases matching TRBD1. The V gene end was trimmed by 0 bases and the J gene end by 7 bases; junction bases not matched to a gene: 8. The CDR3 covers 15 residues. Germline V CDR1 and CDR2: SGDLS, YYNGEE. The CDR3 is CASSVEGAGGVTQYF. The DNA of the CDR3 is TGTGCCAGCAGCGTAGAGGGGGCAGGGGGCGTGACCCAGTACTTC.

V and J are TRBV13 and TRBJ2-7, with D possibly matching TRBD2 (5 bases). This CDR3 region has 14 residues. CDR1 and CDR2 (germline): PRHDT, FYEKMQ (reference sequence). V dropped 4 bases and J dropped 2 bases, with 12 bases sitting between them. CDR3 residues: CASSSGLAAYEQYF. In nucleotides, the CDR3 is TGTGCCAGCAGCTCCGGACTGGCCGCCTACGAGCAGTACTTC.

V is TRBV5-1 and J is TRBJ1-4; 10 positions match TRBD1. The CDR3 runs 14 residues. Germline CDR1 SGHRS, CDR2 YFSETQ. Trimming took 7 bases from V and 7 from J; bases not matched to a gene: 7. CDR3 residues: CASQVGTGAEKLFF. CDR3 nucleotides: TGCGCCAGCCAAGTAGGGACAGGGGCTGAAAAACTGTTTTTT.

The chain employs TRBV18 and TRBJ2-7; a possible D gene is TRBD2 (5 bases). V was shortened by 0 bases and J by 3 bases, with 9 bases between the two germline ends. Germline V gene sequence: CDR1 KGHSH, CDR2 LQKENI. This CDR3 comprises 14 residues. The CDR3 DNA follows: TGTGCCAGCTCACCACCTCTCCGGGACTACGAGCAGTACTTC. Protein: CASSPPLRDYEQYF.

The chain is built from TRBV7-2 and TRBJ2-7; D may be TRBD1 (6 bases). V shed 4 bases and J shed 9 bases, with 31 bases lying between them. Germline V CDR1 and CDR2: SGHTA, FQGNSA. The length of the CDR3 is 18 residues. DNA of the CDR3: TGTGCCAGCAGCTGGGGGCGCAGACGTGAGAAAGCAGAGTCTGGGCAGTACTTC. This translates into CASSWGRRREKAESGQYF.

The chain is built from TRBV5-1 and TRBJ2-7; 9 bases are shared with TRBD1. This CDR3 is built from 16 residues. The germline V gene has CDR1 SGHRS and CDR2 YFSETQ. J was trimmed by 0 bases and V by 0 bases; bases with no gene match: 4. CDR3 protein: CASSLGDRAISYEQYF. DNA of the CDR3: TGCGCCAGCAGCTTGGGGGACAGGGCAATCTCCTACGAGCAGTACTTC.

The chain joins TRBV7-3 to TRBJ2-1, with 7 bases that match TRBD1. Looked up from germline, CDR1 is SGHTA and CDR2 is FQGTGA. The CDR3 is made up of 11 amino acids. After removal of 5 bases from V and 9 bases from J, the junction contained 1 base not matched to a gene. In DNA, the CDR3 is TGTGCCAGCAGCACAGGGGTTGAGCAGTTCTTC. Protein sequence: CASSTGVEQFF.

This chain joins TRBV13 and TRBJ2-5; 11 bases align to TRBD1. Germline-derived CDR1 and CDR2 are PRHDT and FYEKMQ (reference sequence). V lost 0 bases to trimming and J lost 4 bases; unmatched junction nucleotides: 1. This CDR3 has 15 amino acids. The CDR3 protein is CASSLGGTGGETQYF. The CDR3, as DNA: TGTGCCAGCAGCTTAGGTGGGACAGGGGGAGAGACCCAGTACTTC. The complete variable domain, with remaining parts taken from reference TRBV13 and TRBJ2-5, reads AAGVIQSPRHLIKEKRETATLKCYPIPRHDTVYWYQQGPGQDPQFLISFYEKMQSDKGSIPDRFSAQQFSDYHSELNMSSLELGDSALYFCASSLGGTGGETQYFGPGTRLLVL.

The rearrangement uses TRBV4-2 and TRBJ2-1, with 15 bases matching TRBD2. This CDR3 spans 21 amino acids. V lost 1 base, J lost 0 bases, and 10 bases stayed unmatched. The germline CDR1 and CDR2 sequences are LGHNA and YNFKEQ. The CDR3 loop reads CASSQGKGRTSGRDSYNEQFF. The CDR3 coding sequence is TGTGCCAGCAGCCAAGGAAAAGGGCGGACTAGCGGGAGGGACTCCTACAATGAGCAGTTCTTC.

The chain links TRBV6-5 to TRBJ2-7; D may be TRBD2 (5 bases). Per the germline V gene, CDR1 is MNHEY and CDR2 is SVGAGI. Deletions cut 4 bases from V and 7 bases from J, with 11 bases between. The CDR3 is 12 amino acids. The CDR3 reads CASSSRVGEQYF. Written as DNA, the CDR3 is TGTGCCAGCAGTTCGCGGGTGGGAGAGCAGTACTTC.

V and J are TRBV6-5 and TRBJ2-7, with 11 nucleotides matching TRBD2. The ends lost 6 bases at V and 2 bases at J; junction bases unmatched: 3. The CDR3 contains 14 residues. Looked up from germline, CDR1 is MNHEY and CDR2 is SVGAGI. CDR3 DNA: TGTGCCAGCAGGCTAGCGGGAGGCCCCTACGAGCAGTACTTC. Its protein is CASRLAGGPYEQYF.

The rearrangement links TRBV18 to TRBJ2-1, with 12 bases matching TRBD1. Germline V CDR1 and CDR2: KGHSH, LQKENI. J gave up 7 bases and V 5 bases, and 6 bases lay outside the gene matches. The CDR3 covers 15 residues. CDR3 loop: CASSSGTGGMNEQFF. The CDR3 DNA reads TGTGCCAGCTCATCCGGGACAGGGGGCATGAATGAGCAGTTCTTC.

This rearrangement joins TRBV7-9 to TRBJ2-5, with a possible D match to TRBD1 (5 bases). V shed 2 bases and J shed 5 bases, with 12 bases lying between them. This CDR3 comprises 14 residues. Germline V lookup: CDR1 SEHNR, CDR2 FQNEAQ (reference sequence). The CDR3 loop reads CASSLRGVYETQYF. For the CDR3, the DNA is TGTGCCAGCAGCTTAAGGGGTGTATACGAGACCCAGTACTTC.

The chain is built from TRBV19 and TRBJ1-2; 10 nucleotides line up with TRBD1. Trimming removed 6 bases from V and 1 base from J; junction bases left unmatched: 8. The CDR3 has 16 amino acids. From germline, CDR1 is LNHDA and CDR2 SQIVND (reference sequence). The CDR3 is CASSEGQGPLNYGYTF. In nucleotides, the CDR3 is TGTGCCAGTAGCGAGGGACAGGGGCCCCTTAACTATGGCTACACCTTC.

The chain joins TRBV18 to TRBJ1-1; D is unresolved. CDR1 is KGHSH, CDR2 LQKENI, per germline. The CDR3 consists of 12 residues. V was trimmed by 5 bases and J by 1 base, leaving 5 bases between them. The CDR3 coding sequence is TGTGCCAGCTCATCGGGGAACACTGAAGCTTTCTTT. Its protein is CASSSGNTEAFF.

The chain carries TRBV10-3 and TRBJ2-7, with 9 bases fitting TRBD1. Germline assignment: CDR1 ENHRY and CDR2 SYGVKD. V lost 2 bases, J lost 6 bases, and 11 bases stayed unmatched. CDR3 length equals 16 residues. This CDR3 reads CAISEPAGQGRGEQYF. DNA of the CDR3: TGTGCCATCAGTGAGCCCGCTGGACAGGGGCGAGGCGAGCAGTACTTC.

V gene TRBV7-8 combines with J gene TRBJ2-7; 10 bases are shared with TRBD2. The CDR3 runs to 15 residues. In germline, CDR1 is SGHVS, CDR2 FQNEAQ. The V segment lost 3 bases and the J segment 4 bases; nucleotides outside the gene matches: 6. The CDR3 protein is CASSLILAGEYEQYF. CDR3 in DNA: TGTGCCAGCAGCTTGATCCTAGCGGGAGAATACGAGCAGTACTTC.

V and J are TRBV5-1 and TRBJ2-5, with 8 bases fitting TRBD1. This CDR3 is built from 14 residues. Germline V lookup: CDR1 SGHRS, CDR2 YFSETQ. V was pared by 3 bases and J by 5 bases, with 6 bases of the junction left unmatched. CDR3 coding DNA: TGCGCCAGCAGCTCGGCCAGGGGGCTTGAGACCCAGTACTTC. Translated, it gives CASSSARGLETQYF.